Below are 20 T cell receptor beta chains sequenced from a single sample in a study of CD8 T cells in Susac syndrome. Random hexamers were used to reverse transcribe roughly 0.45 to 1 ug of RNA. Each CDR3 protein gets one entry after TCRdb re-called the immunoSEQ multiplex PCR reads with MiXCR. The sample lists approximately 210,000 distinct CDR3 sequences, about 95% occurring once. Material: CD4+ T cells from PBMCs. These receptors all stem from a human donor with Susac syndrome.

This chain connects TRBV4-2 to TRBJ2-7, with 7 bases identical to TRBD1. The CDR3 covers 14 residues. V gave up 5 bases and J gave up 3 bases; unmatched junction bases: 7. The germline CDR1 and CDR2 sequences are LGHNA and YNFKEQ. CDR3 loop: CASSSDRFLYEQYF. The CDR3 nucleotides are TGTGCCAGCAGCTCGGACAGGTTTCTCTACGAGCAGTACTTC.

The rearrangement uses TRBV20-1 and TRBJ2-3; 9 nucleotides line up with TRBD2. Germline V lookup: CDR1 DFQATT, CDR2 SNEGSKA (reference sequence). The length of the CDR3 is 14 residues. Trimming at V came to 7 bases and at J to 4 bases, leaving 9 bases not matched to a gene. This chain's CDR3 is CSVRRGGAADTQYF. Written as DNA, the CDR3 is TGCAGTGTCCGGCGGGGGGGAGCTGCAGATACGCAGTATTTT.

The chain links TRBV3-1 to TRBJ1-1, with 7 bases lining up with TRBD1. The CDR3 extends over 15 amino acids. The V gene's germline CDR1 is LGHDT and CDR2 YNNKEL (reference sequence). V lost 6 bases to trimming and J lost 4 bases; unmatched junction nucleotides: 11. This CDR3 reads CASRPRGGRGTEAFF. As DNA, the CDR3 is TGTGCCAGCAGGCCCAGGGGGGGCCGTGGCACTGAAGCTTTCTTT. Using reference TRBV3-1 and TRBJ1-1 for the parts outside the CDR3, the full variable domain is DTAVSQTPKYLVTQMGNDKSIKCEQNLGHDTMYWYKQDSKKFLKIMFSYNNKELIINETVPNRFSPKSPDKAHLNLHINSLELGDSAVYFCASRPRGGRGTEAFFGQGTRLTVV.

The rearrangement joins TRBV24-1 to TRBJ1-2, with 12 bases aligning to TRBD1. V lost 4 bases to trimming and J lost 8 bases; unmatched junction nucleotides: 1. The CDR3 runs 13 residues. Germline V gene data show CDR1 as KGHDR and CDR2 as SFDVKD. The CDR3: CATSEGQGAGYTF. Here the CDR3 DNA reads TGTGCCACCAGTGAGGGACAGGGGGCCGGCTACACCTTC.

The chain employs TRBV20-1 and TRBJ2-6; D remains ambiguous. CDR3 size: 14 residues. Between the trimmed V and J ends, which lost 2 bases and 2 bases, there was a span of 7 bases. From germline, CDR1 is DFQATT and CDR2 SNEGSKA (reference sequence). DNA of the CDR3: TGCAGTGCTAGATTTCCAACTGGGGCCAACGTCCTGACTTTC. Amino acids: CSARFPTGANVLTF.

The CDR3 region is CASSLDRGFYEQYF. The CDR3 DNA reads TGTGCCAGCAGCTTAGACAGGGGATTCTACGAGCAGTACTTC. The rearrangement joins TRBV7-2 to TRBJ2-7, with 7 bases that match TRBD1. Looked up from germline, CDR1 is SGHTA and CDR2 is FQGNSA. V lost 1 base, J lost 3 bases, and 3 bases stayed unmatched. The CDR3 consists of 14 residues.

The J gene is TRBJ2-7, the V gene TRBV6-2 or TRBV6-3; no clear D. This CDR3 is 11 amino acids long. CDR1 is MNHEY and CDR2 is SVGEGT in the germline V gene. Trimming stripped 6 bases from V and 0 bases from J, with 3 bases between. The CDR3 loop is CASSVSYEQYF. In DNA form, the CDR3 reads TGTGCCAGCAGCGTCTCCTACGAGCAGTACTTC.

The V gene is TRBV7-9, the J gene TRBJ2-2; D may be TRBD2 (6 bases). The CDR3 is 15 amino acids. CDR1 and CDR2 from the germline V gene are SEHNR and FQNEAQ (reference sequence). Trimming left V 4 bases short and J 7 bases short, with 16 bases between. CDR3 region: CASSWTGETDGELFF. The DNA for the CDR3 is TGTGCCAGCAGCTGGACGGGGGAGACGGACGGGGAGCTGTTTTTT.

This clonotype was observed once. The CDR3 reads CASKTASGANVLTF. DNA for the CDR3: TGTGCCAGCAAAACCGCCTCTGGGGCCAACGTCCTGACTTTC. This chain joins TRBV6-2 or TRBV6-3 and TRBJ2-6; D not certain. With 7 bases removed from V and 0 bases from J, the gap between germline ends came to 7 bases. The germline CDR1 and CDR2 sequences are MNHEY and SVGEGT. There are 14 residues in the CDR3.

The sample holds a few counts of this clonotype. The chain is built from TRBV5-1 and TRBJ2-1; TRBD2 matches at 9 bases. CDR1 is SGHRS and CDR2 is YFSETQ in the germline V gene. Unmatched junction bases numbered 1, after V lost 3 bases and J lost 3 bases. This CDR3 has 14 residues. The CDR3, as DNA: TGCGCCAGCAGCTCGCGGGGGGGCTACAATGAGCAGTTCTTC. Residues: CASSSRGGYNEQFF.

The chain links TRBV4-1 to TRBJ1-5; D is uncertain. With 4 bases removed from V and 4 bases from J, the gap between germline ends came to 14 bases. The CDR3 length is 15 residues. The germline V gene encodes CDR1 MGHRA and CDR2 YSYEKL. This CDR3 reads CASSRPGIENQPQHF. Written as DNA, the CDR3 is TGCGCCAGCAGCCGGCCGGGTATAGAAAATCAGCCCCAGCATTTT.

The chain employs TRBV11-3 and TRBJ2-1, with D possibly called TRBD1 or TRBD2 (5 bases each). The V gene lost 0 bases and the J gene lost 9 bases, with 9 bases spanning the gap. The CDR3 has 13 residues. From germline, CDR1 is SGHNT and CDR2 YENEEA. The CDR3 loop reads CASSLELRGEQFF. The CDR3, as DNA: TGTGCCAGCAGCTTAGAGTTGAGGGGTGAGCAGTTCTTC. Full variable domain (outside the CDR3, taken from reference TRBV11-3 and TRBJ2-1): EAGVVQSPRYKIIEKKQPVAFWCNPISGHNTLYWYLQNLGQGPELLIRYENEEAVDDSQLPKDRFSAERLKGVDSTLKIQPAELGDSAVYLCASSLELRGEQFFGPGTRLTVL.

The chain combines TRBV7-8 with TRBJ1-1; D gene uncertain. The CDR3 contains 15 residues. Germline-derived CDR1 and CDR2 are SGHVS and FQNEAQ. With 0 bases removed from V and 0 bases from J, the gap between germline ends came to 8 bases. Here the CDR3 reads CASSLADRLNTEAFF. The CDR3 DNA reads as TGTGCCAGCAGCTTAGCCGACCGACTGAACACTGAAGCTTTCTTT.

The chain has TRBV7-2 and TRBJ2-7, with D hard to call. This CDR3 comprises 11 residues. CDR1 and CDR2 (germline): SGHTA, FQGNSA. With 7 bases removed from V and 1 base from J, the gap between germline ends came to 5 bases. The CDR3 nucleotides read TGTGCCAGCATGCTATCCTACGAGCAGTACTTC. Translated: CASMLSYEQYF.

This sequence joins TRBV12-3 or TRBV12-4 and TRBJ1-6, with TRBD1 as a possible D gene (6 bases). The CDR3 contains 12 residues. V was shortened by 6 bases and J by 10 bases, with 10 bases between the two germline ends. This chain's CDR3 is CASSDRLSPLHF. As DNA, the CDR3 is TGTGCCAGCAGCGACAGGTTGTCACCCCTCCACTTT.

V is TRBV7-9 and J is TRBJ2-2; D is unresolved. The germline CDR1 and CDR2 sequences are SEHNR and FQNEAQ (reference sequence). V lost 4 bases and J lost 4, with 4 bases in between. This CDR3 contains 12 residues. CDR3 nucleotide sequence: TGTGCCAGCAGCTCCTTCACCGGGGAGCTGTTTTTT. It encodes CASSSFTGELFF. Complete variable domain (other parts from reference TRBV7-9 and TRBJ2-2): DTGVSQNPRHKITKRGQNVTFRCDPISEHNRLYWYRQTLGQGPEFLTYFQNEAQLEKSRLLSDRFSAERPKGSFSTLEIQRTEQGDSAMYLCASSSFTGELFFGEGSRLTVL.

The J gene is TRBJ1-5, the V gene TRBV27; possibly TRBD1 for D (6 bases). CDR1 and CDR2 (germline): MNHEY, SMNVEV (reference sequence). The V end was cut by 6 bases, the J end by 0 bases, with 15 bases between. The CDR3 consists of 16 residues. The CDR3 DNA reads TGTGCCAGCAGCAGTTTAGGCAGGGGTAGCAATCAGCCCCAGCATTTT. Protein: CASSSLGRGSNQPQHF.

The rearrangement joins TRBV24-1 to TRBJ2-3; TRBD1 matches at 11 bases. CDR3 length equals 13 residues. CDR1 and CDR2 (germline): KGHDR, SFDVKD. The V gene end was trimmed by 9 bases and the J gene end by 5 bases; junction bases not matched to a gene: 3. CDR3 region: CATGGQGEDTQYF. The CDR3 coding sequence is TGTGCCACCGGGGGACAGGGGGAAGATACGCAGTATTTT.

Written as DNA, the CDR3 is TGCGCCAGCAGCCAGCTCCCGGTGACGCACCAGGGGGCCCTCAATCAGCCCCAGCATTTT. It encodes CASSQLPVTHQGALNQPQHF. The chain links TRBV4-3 to TRBJ1-5; 8 bases match TRBD1. CDR1 and CDR2 (germline): LGHNA, YSLEER. The CDR3 contains 20 residues. With 3 bases clipped from V and 3 bases from J, the junction kept 19 bases outside the gene matches.

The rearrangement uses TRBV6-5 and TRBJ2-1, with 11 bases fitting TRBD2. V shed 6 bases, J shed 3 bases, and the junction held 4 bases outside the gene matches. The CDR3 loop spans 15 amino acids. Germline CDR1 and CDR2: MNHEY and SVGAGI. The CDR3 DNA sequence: TGTGCCAGCAGCCGGGGACTAGCGGACTACAATGAGCAGTTCTTC. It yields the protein CASSRGLADYNEQFF.